The 30 T cell receptor beta chains listed next were all sequenced from one sample in a study of blood T cell repertoires in COVID-19. Measured with immunoSEQ multiplex PCR; TCRdb has only the in-frame clones, and not every one. The table records around 190,000 clones, about 88% of them present only once. The sequenced sample consisted of peripheral blood. The receptors come from a man between 45 and 60 years old with COVID-19, enrolled during active disease.

V gene TRBV2 combines with J gene TRBJ1-5; 9 bases are a match to TRBD1. This CDR3 is built from 14 residues. Germline V gene data show CDR1 as SNHLY and CDR2 as FYNNEI. V shed 4 bases and J 3 bases; nucleotides not matched to a gene: 1. CDR3 region: CASSGDRDNQPQHF. CDR3 sequence (DNA): TGTGCCAGCAGTGGGGACAGGGACAATCAGCCCCAGCATTTT.

The chain employs TRBV5-4 and TRBJ1-1; tentatively, D is TRBD1 (5 bases). The V end lost 4 bases, the J end lost 11 bases, and 24 bases lay between the germline ends. CDR3 size: 15 residues. The germline gives CDR1 SGHNT, CDR2 YYREEE (reference sequence). In DNA, the CDR3 is TGTGCCAGCAGCGGGTTGGATAGCGGGGCTTTGTACGCTTTCTTT. It is translated as CASSGLDSGALYAFF.

Concerning this clone itself: The sample holds other DNA sequences that translate to the same CDR3. This chain connects TRBV9 to TRBJ1-2, with 10 bases aligning to TRBD1. In germline, CDR1 is SGDLS, CDR2 YYNGEE. This CDR3 is 14 amino acids long. J was trimmed by 2 bases and V by 2 bases; bases with no gene match: 0. CDR3 bases: TGTGCCAGCAGCGTGGGACAGGGGAACTATGGCTACACCTTC. It yields the protein CASSVGQGNYGYTF.

The CDR3 protein is CASSPNRETQETQYF. The DNA for the CDR3 is TGTGCCAGCTCACCTAACAGGGAGACACAAGAGACCCAGTACTTC. The chain links TRBV18 to TRBJ2-5, with D maybe TRBD1 (6 bases). CDR1 and CDR2 from the germline V gene are KGHSH and LQKENI. Between the trimmed V and J ends, which lost 3 bases and 2 bases, there was a span of 13 bases. The CDR3 covers 15 residues.

Here the CDR3 reads CASSPTSGGAGEQFF. In DNA form, the CDR3 reads TGTGCCAGCAGCCCTACTAGCGGGGGGGCTGGAGAGCAGTTCTTC. The chain recombines TRBV4-2 with TRBJ2-1, with 13 bases aligning to TRBD2. The CDR3 is 15 amino acids. J gave up 10 bases and V 4 bases, and 7 bases lay outside the gene matches. CDR1 is LGHNA and CDR2 is YNFKEQ in the germline V gene.

The rearrangement uses TRBV7-9 and TRBJ2-7, with 8 bases that match TRBD1. Looked up from germline, CDR1 is SEHNR and CDR2 is FQNEAQ (reference sequence). The CDR3 loop spans 15 amino acids. J lost 2 bases, V lost 5 bases, and 8 bases had no gene match. For the CDR3, the DNA is TGTGCCAGCAGCACCCAACAGGGGGATCCCTACGAGCAGTACTTC. Protein: CASSTQQGDPYEQYF.

This chain uses TRBV10-3 with TRBJ2-7; no reliable D call. CDR3 length equals 14 residues. CDR1 ENHRY and CDR2 SYGVKD come from the germline V gene. V was cut by 0 bases and J by 7 bases, with 13 bases left in between. This chain's CDR3 is CAISESTPEREQYF. The CDR3 bases are TGTGCCATCAGTGAGTCCACCCCTGAGAGGGAGCAGTACTTC.

The J gene is TRBJ1-2, the V gene TRBV6-5; 8 positions agree with TRBD1. The CDR3 contains 14 residues. Germline CDR1 reads MNHEY; CDR2 reads SVGAGI. The junction had 6 bases not matched to a gene; V was cut back by 4 bases and J by 5 bases. Here the CDR3 reads CASSLDRAAYGYTF. CDR3 bases: TGTGCCAGCAGTTTGGACAGGGCAGCTTATGGCTACACCTTC.

The chain couples TRBV29-1 to TRBJ1-1; 10 nucleotides match TRBD1. V gave up 5 bases and J gave up 3 bases; unmatched junction bases: 3. Germline lookup yields CDR1 SQVTM and CDR2 ANQGSEA. The CDR3 contains 13 residues. The CDR3 DNA is TGCAGCGTTCATGGACAGGGGGACACTGAAGCTTTCTTT. This translates into CSVHGQGDTEAFF.

The J gene is TRBJ2-5, the V gene TRBV25-1; TRBD1 aligns across 7 bases. With 2 bases clipped from V and 3 bases from J, the junction kept 15 bases outside the gene matches. This CDR3 is built from 18 residues. Germline V CDR1 and CDR2: MGHDK, SYGVNS. The CDR3 DNA reads TGTGCCAGCAGTGAAGCCCTTGGGTTGGGACAGTCGGAAGAGACCCAGTACTTC. Translated: CASSEALGLGQSEETQYF. Drawing the rest from reference TRBV25-1 and TRBJ2-5, the complete variable domain is EADIYQTPRYLVIGTGKKITLECSQTMGHDKMYWYQQDPGMELHLIHYSYGVNSTEKGDLSSESTVSRIRTEHFPLTLESARPSHTSQYLCASSEALGLGQSEETQYFGPGTRLLVL.

The rearrangement uses TRBV2 and TRBJ1-6; perhaps TRBD1 as D (6 bases). V lost 6 bases to trimming and J lost 5 bases, with 11 bases between them. The V gene's germline CDR1 is SNHLY and CDR2 FYNNEI. The CDR3 sequence is 14 residues long. CDR3 residues: CASRGTPNNSPLHF. Here the CDR3 DNA reads TGTGCCAGCAGAGGGACACCTAATAATTCACCCCTCCACTTT.

This chain uses TRBV7-9 with TRBJ1-1; TRBD1 is a possible D gene (6 bases). The CDR3 is 13 residues long. Trimming shortened V by 3 bases and J by 2 bases, and 7 bases separated the two germline ends. From germline, CDR1 is SEHNR and CDR2 FQNEAQ (reference sequence). The DNA of the CDR3 is TGTGCCAGCAGCTTGGACAGTAACACTGAAGCTTTCTTT. This codes for CASSLDSNTEAFF.

This sequence joins TRBV29-1 and TRBJ1-1, with a possible D match to TRBD1 (5 bases). Trimming took off 3 bases at V and 4 bases at J, with 12 bases between the two ends. Germline values: CDR1 SQVTM, CDR2 ANQGSEA. The CDR3 covers 13 residues. Here the CDR3 DNA reads TGCAGCGTTGATCTGGACCAGGGCACTGAAGCTTTCTTT. It yields the protein CSVDLDQGTEAFF. Based on the CDR3 plus reference TRBV29-1 and TRBJ1-1, the full variable domain is SAVISQKPSRDICQRGTSLTIQCQVDSQVTMMFWYRQQPGQSLTLIATANQGSEATYESGFVIDKFPISRPNLTFSTLTVSNMSPEDSSIYLCSVDLDQGTEAFFGQGTRLTVV.

V usage is TRBV6-5 and J usage is TRBJ1-1; D gene ambiguous. Deletions cut 2 bases from V and 1 base from J, with 5 bases between. The CDR3 extends over 13 amino acids. Per the germline V gene, CDR1 is MNHEY and CDR2 is SVGAGI. This CDR3 is CASSYQQNTEAFF. DNA of the CDR3: TGTGCCAGCAGTTACCAACAGAACACTGAAGCTTTCTTT.

The chain combines TRBV6-5 with TRBJ2-5; D is perhaps TRBD2 (6 bases). This CDR3 contains 14 residues. The V and J ends lost 8 bases and 5 bases respectively, with 18 bases between them. CDR1 MNHEY and CDR2 SVGAGI come from the germline V gene. The CDR3 protein is CASRRAGIRETQYF. CDR3 nucleotides: TGTGCCAGCCGGCGGGCGGGGATCCGCGAGACCCAGTACTTC.

The chain employs TRBV5-6 and TRBJ1-1; D gene unclear. Germline CDR1 and CDR2: SGHDT and YYEEEE. The CDR3 extends over 12 amino acids. V lost 2 bases and J lost 5, with 7 bases in between. The CDR3 bases are TGTGCCAGCAGCTTTAGCCGGACTGAAGCTTTCTTT. Protein sequence: CASSFSRTEAFF.

The CDR3 DNA is TGTGCCAGCAGCTTAGAAAGATGGGGTCAGGGGATTACCTACGAGCAGTACTTC. Its translation is CASSLERWGQGITYEQYF. This chain connects TRBV11-2 to TRBJ2-7; D is perhaps TRBD1 (6 bases). The CDR3 sequence is 18 residues long. V lost 0 bases and J lost 2, with 20 bases in between. The germline CDR1 and CDR2 sequences are SGHAT and FQNNGV.

This clone has just a few counts. The chain employs TRBV28 and TRBJ1-2; 7 positions agree with TRBD1. The J segment lost 0 bases and the V segment lost 8 bases, leaving 12 bases of the junction unmatched. Germline values: CDR1 MDHEN, CDR2 SYDVKM. The CDR3 is 16 amino acids. This CDR3 reads CASVGGRGRTNYGYTF. The CDR3 coding sequence is TGTGCCAGCGTGGGAGGCAGGGGGAGAACTAACTATGGCTACACCTTC.

This sequence joins TRBV7-3 and TRBJ2-2; 11 bases are a match to TRBD2. The CDR3 loop spans 17 amino acids. In germline, CDR1 is SGHTA, CDR2 FQGTGA. V trimming: 5 bases; J trimming: 2 bases; junction bases outside the gene matches: 7. CDR3 region: CASSRTGTSGNTGELFF. CDR3 in DNA: TGTGCCAGCAGCCGAACCGGGACTAGCGGCAACACCGGGGAGCTGTTTTTT. Using reference TRBV7-3 and TRBJ2-2 for the parts outside the CDR3, the full variable domain is GAGVSQTPSNKVTEKGKYVELRCDPISGHTALYWYRQSLGQGPEFLIYFQGTGAADDSGLPNDRFFAVRPEGSVSTLKIQRTERGDSAVYLCASSRTGTSGNTGELFFGEGSRLTVL.

J is TRBJ1-2 and V is TRBV30; 9 bases map to TRBD1. Losses at the gene ends were 3 bases for V and 10 bases for J; bases not matched to a gene: 6. CDR3 size: 12 residues. Germline values: CDR1 GTSNPN, CDR2 SVGIG (reference sequence). Written as DNA, the CDR3 is TGTGCCTGGAGGCGGGACAGGGAAGACTACACCTTC. Protein product: CAWRRDREDYTF.

The chain joins TRBV24-1 to TRBJ2-3; no clear D gene. The CDR3 is made up of 13 amino acids. Germline V lookup: CDR1 KGHDR, CDR2 SFDVKD. With 9 bases removed from V and 2 bases from J, the gap between germline ends came to 11 bases. This CDR3 reads CATQDSHTDTQYF. CDR3 sequence (DNA): TGTGCCACCCAGGATAGTCACACAGATACGCAGTATTTT.

The rearrangement joins TRBV19 to TRBJ2-5; 7 nucleotides align to TRBD2. V shed 5 bases, J shed 5 bases, and the junction held 14 bases outside the gene matches. The germline gives CDR1 LNHDA, CDR2 SQIVND (reference sequence). The CDR3 contains 16 residues. This CDR3 is CASSARREGPLETQYF. The CDR3 region has the DNA TGTGCCAGTAGTGCCAGGAGGGAGGGCCCGTTGGAGACCCAGTACTTC.

The chain links TRBV19 to TRBJ2-3; TRBD2 matches 11 bases. From germline, CDR1 is LNHDA and CDR2 SQIVND (reference sequence). Unmatched junction bases numbered 3, after V lost 4 bases and J lost 6 bases. The CDR3 consists of 14 residues. This chain's CDR3 is CASSKTSGADTQYF. The DNA for the CDR3 is TGTGCCAGTAGTAAGACTAGCGGGGCGGATACGCAGTATTTT.

The chain has TRBV5-1 and TRBJ2-7, with 11 bases that match TRBD2. The germline V gene has CDR1 SGHRS and CDR2 YFSETQ. The ends lost 0 bases at V and 2 bases at J; junction bases unmatched: 4. There are 16 residues in the CDR3. CDR3 DNA: TGCGCCAGCAGCTTGGTCCGACTAGCGGGGCCCTACGAGCAGTACTTC. The encoded protein is CASSLVRLAGPYEQYF.

The CDR3 DNA is TGCGCCAGCAGCTTGGCCGGGGTAGACTATGGCTACACCTTC. It is translated as CASSLAGVDYGYTF. The chain uses TRBV5-1 and TRBJ1-2; the D is unclear. This CDR3 is 14 amino acids long. Germline-derived CDR1 and CDR2 are SGHRS and YFSETQ. Trimming took off 0 bases at V and 3 bases at J, with 9 bases between the two ends.

This chain uses TRBV2 with TRBJ1-2; weak D call: TRBD1 (5 bases). There are 13 residues in the CDR3. Germline loops: CDR1 SNHLY, CDR2 FYNNEI. Trimming stripped 6 bases from V and 4 bases from J, with 12 bases between. CDR3 sequence (DNA): TGTGCCAGCAGGGTCGCGGGGGGCTATGGCTACACCTTC. It yields the protein CASRVAGGYGYTF.

The rearrangement links TRBV6-5 to TRBJ2-7, with D perhaps TRBD1 (6 bases). The V end lost 10 bases, the J end lost 2 bases, and 15 bases lay between the germline ends. The CDR3 spans 13 residues. From germline, CDR1 is MNHEY and CDR2 SVGAGI. The chain's CDR3 is CAIGGPDTYEQYF. The CDR3 DNA sequence: TGTGCCATAGGGGGACCAGACACCTACGAGCAGTACTTC.

The rearrangement uses TRBV4-2 and TRBJ2-7; 7 nucleotides line up with TRBD2. This CDR3 region has 16 residues. The junction had 16 bases not matched to a gene; V was cut back by 6 bases and J by 5 bases. CDR1 is LGHNA and CDR2 is YNFKEQ in the germline V gene. CDR3 amino acids: CASRPSFGGGRDEQYF. CDR3 sequence (DNA): TGTGCCAGCAGACCCTCCTTTGGGGGGGGTCGTGACGAGCAGTACTTC.

This chain uses TRBV6-5 with TRBJ2-1; 7 nucleotides line up with TRBD2. V dropped 2 bases and J dropped 2; count of bases not matched to a gene: 6. CDR1 MNHEY and CDR2 SVGAGI come from the germline V gene. CDR3 length equals 16 residues. CDR3 residues: CASSYGWLAAYNEQFF. CDR3 nucleotide sequence: TGTGCCAGCAGTTACGGTTGGCTAGCGGCCTACAATGAGCAGTTCTTC.

This chain joins TRBV19 and TRBJ1-6; the D is unclear. Germline V lookup: CDR1 LNHDA, CDR2 SQIVND (reference sequence). This CDR3 has 13 residues. Trimming removed 3 bases at V and 5 bases at J, with 5 bases between. CDR3: CASSMQDNSPLHF. The DNA for the CDR3 is TGTGCCAGTAGTATGCAGGATAATTCACCCCTCCACTTT.